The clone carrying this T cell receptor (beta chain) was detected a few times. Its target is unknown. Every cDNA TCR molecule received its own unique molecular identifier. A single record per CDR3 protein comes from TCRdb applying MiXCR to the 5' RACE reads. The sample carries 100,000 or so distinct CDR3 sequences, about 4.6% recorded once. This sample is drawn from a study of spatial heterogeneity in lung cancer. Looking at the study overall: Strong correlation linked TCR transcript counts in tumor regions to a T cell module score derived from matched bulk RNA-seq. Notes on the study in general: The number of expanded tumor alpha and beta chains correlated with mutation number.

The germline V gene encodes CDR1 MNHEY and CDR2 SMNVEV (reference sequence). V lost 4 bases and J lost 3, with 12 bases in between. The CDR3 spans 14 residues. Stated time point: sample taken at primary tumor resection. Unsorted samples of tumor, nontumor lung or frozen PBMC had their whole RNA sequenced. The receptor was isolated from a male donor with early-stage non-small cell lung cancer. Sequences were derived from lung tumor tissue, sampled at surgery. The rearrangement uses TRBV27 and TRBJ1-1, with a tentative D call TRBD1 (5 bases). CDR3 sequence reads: CASSSRVDDTEAFF. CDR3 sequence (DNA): TGTGCCAGCAGTTCCAGGGTTGACGACACTGAAGCTTTCTTT.